Listed below are T cell receptor beta chains from one sample, sequenced in a study of blood T cell repertoires in COVID-19. The data were produced by immunoSEQ multiplex PCR, yet TCRdb's version contains in-frame clones alone and is incomplete. The sample gives approximately 94,000 clones, almost 90% of which show up once; roughly 4.6% is in the top ten. Material: peripheral blood. These receptors came from a human donor in a cohort sampled during active COVID-19. CDR3s leave out the opening cysteine and the closing phenylalanine or tryptophan. Each record gives: V gene, CDR3 protein.

V gene: TRBV5-1
CDR3 protein: ASRTGPNRNQPQH

V gene: TRBV9
CDR3 protein: ASSVASYQSGELF

V gene: TRBV12-2
CDR3 protein: ASRSKRSGQGRMGSYNEQF

V gene: TRBV6-5
CDR3 protein: ASSHREGGANVLT

V gene: TRBV30
CDR3 protein: AWCLGENTEAF

V gene: TRBV5-1
CDR3 protein: ASSLAFGGDYEQY

V gene: TRBV19
CDR3 protein: ASSIKQINQPQH

V gene: TRBV28
CDR3 protein: ASSRQGRRANEQF

V gene: TRBV19
CDR3 protein: ASSLAPRDSPLH

V gene: TRBV11-3
CDR3 protein: ASSDGTAPDEKLF

V gene: TRBV10-3
CDR3 protein: AISESPGLNSYNEQF

V gene: TRBV27
CDR3 protein: ASSHQTRYTGELF

V gene: TRBV7-9
CDR3 protein: ASSLGTSYNEQF

V gene: TRBV7-2
CDR3 protein: ASSLARTGGSDTQY

V gene: TRBV5-6
CDR3 protein: ASSSPGSYNEQF

V gene: TRBV5-1
CDR3 protein: ASSLSAGWAGNNSPLH

V gene: TRBV7-2
CDR3 protein: ASSRASGASGSSYEQY

V gene: TRBV19
CDR3 protein: ASSLTTVGTDTQY

V gene: TRBV6-6
CDR3 protein: ASTTTTGGGQPQH

V gene: TRBV19
CDR3 protein: ASSQGADTEAF

V gene: TRBV19
CDR3 protein: ASKGTGRNYGYT

V gene: TRBV7-8
CDR3 protein: ASSLEAGSSYEQY

V gene: TRBV19
CDR3 protein: ASSTKGADGYT

V gene: TRBV7-2
CDR3 protein: ASSLEGTSGRFANEQF

V gene: TRBV11-2
CDR3 protein: ASSTALNYGYT

V gene: TRBV3-1/TRBV3-2
CDR3 protein: ASSHADEAF

V gene: TRBV5-1
CDR3 protein: ASSLGTGLNEQY

V gene: TRBV5-6
CDR3 protein: ASSFFSGGTTGELF

V gene: TRBV7-2
CDR3 protein: ASSSRTGGAGGYT

V gene: TRBV19
CDR3 protein: ASSLRRQNGYT

V gene: TRBV30
CDR3 protein: AWTGQGHQPQH

V gene: TRBV6-5
CDR3 protein: ASSYSGRGEYEQY

V gene: TRBV7-2
CDR3 protein: ASRQGLAGDYEQY

V gene: TRBV29-1
CDR3 protein: SVDISPETQY

V gene: TRBV10-1
CDR3 protein: ASMEGGTGANEQF

V gene: TRBV28
CDR3 protein: ASSSHGTERYEQY

V gene: TRBV7-6
CDR3 protein: ASSSMGLAGSTDTQY

V gene: TRBV7-2
CDR3 protein: ASSPYGLYNEQF

V gene: TRBV12-3/TRBV12-4
CDR3 protein: ASSQSVFEKLF

V gene: TRBV5-1
CDR3 protein: ASRPNTGTGGRGEQF

V gene: TRBV7-9
CDR3 protein: ASSLEQGETQY

V gene: TRBV5-3
CDR3 protein: ARSPDTCEGELF